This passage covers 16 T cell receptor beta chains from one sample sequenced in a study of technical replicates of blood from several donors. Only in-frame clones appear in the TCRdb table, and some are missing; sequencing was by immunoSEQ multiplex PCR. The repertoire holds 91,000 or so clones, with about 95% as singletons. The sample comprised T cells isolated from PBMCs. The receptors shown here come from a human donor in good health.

CDR3 coding DNA: TGTGCCAGCGCAAGGGAGATCTCAGATACGCAGTATTTT. Translation: CASAREISDTQYF. The V and J genes are TRBV11-2 and TRBJ2-3; TRBD2 is a possible D gene (5 bases). This CDR3 region has 13 residues. Trimming stripped 8 bases from V and 4 bases from J, with 13 bases between. Germline V lookup: CDR1 SGHAT, CDR2 FQNNGV.

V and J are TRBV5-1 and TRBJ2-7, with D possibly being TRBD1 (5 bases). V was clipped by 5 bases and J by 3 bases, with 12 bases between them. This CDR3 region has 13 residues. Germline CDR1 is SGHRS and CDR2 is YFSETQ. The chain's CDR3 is CASRRTDNYEQYF. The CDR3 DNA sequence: TGCGCCAGCAGGAGGACGGACAACTACGAGCAGTACTTC.

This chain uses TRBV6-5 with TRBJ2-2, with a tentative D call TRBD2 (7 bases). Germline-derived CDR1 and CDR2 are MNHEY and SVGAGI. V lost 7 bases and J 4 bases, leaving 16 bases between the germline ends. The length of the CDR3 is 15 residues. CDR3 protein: CASTQGLAGTGELFF. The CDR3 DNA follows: TGTGCCAGCACCCAGGGGTTAGCGGGCACCGGGGAGCTGTTTTTT.

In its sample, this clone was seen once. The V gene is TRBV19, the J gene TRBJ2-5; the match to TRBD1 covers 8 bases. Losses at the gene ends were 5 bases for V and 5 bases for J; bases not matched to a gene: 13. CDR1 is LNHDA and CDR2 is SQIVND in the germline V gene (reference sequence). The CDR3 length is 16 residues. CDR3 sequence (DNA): TGTGCCAGTAGTTCAGGAGCAGGGGGCACGATGGAGACCCAGTACTTC. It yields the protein CASSSGAGGTMETQYF.

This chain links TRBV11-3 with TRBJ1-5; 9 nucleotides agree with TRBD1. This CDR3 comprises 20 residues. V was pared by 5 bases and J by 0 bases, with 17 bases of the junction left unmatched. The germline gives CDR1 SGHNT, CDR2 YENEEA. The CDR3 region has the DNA TGTGCCAGCAGCCCGGACAGGGGACGATTGAGAACCACTAGCAATCAGCCCCAGCATTTT. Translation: CASSPDRGRLRTTSNQPQHF.

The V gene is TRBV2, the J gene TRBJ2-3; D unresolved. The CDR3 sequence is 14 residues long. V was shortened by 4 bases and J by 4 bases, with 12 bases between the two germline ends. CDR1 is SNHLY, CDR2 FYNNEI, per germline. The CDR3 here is CASSVNGEADTQYF. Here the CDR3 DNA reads TGTGCCAGCAGTGTAAATGGAGAGGCAGATACGCAGTATTTT.

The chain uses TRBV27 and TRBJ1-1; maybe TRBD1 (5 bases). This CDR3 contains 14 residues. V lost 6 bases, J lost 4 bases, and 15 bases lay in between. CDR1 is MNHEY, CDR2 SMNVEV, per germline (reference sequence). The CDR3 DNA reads TGTGCCAGCAGGTATGGGGGGAGGACCACTGAAGCTTTCTTT. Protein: CASRYGGRTTEAFF.

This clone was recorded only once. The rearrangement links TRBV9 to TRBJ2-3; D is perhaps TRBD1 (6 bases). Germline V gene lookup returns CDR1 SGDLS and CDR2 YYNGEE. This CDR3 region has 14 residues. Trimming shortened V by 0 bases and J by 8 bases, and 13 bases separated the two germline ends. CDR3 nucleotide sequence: TGTGCCAGCAGCGTAGATGGGACAAGGGGTACGCAGTATTTT. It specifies CASSVDGTRGTQYF.

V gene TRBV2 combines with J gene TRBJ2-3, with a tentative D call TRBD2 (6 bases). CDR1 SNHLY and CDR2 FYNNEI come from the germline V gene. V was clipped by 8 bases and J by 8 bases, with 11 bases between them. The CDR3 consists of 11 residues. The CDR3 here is CASPLGGTQYF. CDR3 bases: TGTGCCAGCCCCTTGGGGGGTACGCAGTATTTT. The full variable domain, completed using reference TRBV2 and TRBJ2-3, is EPEVTQTPSHQVTQMGQEVILRCVPISNHLYFYWYRQILGQKVEFLVSFYNNEISEKSEIFDDQFSVERPDGSNFTLKIRSTKLEDSAMYFCASPLGGTQYFGPGTRLTVL.

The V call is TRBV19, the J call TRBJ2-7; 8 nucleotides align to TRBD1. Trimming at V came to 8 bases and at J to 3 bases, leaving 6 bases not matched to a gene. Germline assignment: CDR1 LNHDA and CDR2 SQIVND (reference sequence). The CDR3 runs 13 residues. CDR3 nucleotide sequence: TGTGCCAGTGCGAGACAGGGGAACTACGAGCAGTACTTC. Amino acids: CASARQGNYEQYF.

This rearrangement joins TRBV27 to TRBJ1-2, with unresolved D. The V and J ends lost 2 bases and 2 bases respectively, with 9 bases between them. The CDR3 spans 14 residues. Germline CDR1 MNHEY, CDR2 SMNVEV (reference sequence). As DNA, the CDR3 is TGTGCCAGCAGTTTAAGTCCGGGGAACTATGGCTACACCTTC. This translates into CASSLSPGNYGYTF.

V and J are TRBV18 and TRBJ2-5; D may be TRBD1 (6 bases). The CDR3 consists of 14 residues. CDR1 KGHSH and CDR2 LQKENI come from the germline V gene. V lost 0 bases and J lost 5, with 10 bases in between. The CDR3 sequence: CASSPPSGVETQYF. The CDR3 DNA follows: TGTGCCAGCTCACCACCGTCAGGGGTCGAGACCCAGTACTTC.

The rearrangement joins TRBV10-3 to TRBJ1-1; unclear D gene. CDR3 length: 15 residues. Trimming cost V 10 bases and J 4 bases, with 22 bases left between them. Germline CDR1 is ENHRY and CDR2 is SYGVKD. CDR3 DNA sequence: TGTGCCACCCTCGTAGGAGCGACGGCGTCCACTGAAGCTTTCTTT. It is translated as CATLVGATASTEAFF.

DNA for the CDR3: TGTGCCAGCAGTTATAGGGAGGGGCGTCAGCCCCAGCATTTT. It encodes CASSYREGRQPQHF. The chain carries TRBV6-5 and TRBJ1-5; weak D call: TRBD1 (5 bases). The CDR3 consists of 14 residues. The V and J ends lost 3 bases and 6 bases respectively, with 12 bases between them. Germline CDR1 MNHEY, CDR2 SVGAGI.

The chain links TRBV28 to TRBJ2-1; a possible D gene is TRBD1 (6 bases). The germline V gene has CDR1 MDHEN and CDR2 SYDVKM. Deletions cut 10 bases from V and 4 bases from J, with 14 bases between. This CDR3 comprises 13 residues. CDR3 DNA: TGTGCCATACAGGGATTCGTATACAATGAGCAGTTCTTC. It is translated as CAIQGFVYNEQFF.

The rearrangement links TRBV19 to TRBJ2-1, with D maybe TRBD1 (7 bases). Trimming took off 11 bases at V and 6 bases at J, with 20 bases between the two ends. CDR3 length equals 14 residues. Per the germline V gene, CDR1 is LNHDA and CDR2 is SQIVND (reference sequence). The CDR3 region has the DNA TGTGCCTCCCTACCGACTAGGACAGGCAATGAGCAGTTCTTC. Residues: CASLPTRTGNEQFF. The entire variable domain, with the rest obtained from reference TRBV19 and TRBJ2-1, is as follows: DGGITQSPKYLFRKEGQNVTLSCEQNLNHDAMYWYRQDPGQGLRLIYYSQIVNDFQKGDIAEGYSVSREKKESFPLTVTSAQKNPTAFYLCASLPTRTGNEQFFGPGTRLTVL.